The 5 T cell receptor beta chains reported below all come from one sample, sequenced in a study of blood T cells in healthy people across ages (dated by TCRdb to the mid-2010s). Libraries were constructed by 5' RACE. TCRdb lists the instrument as Illumina HiSeq 2500. A second PCR of about 6 to 12 cycles was performed with a sample-barcoded 5' primer and a J-beta primer mix. Through fastp at Q25 and MiXCR, TCRdb rebuilt clones from the public reads, retaining in-frame beta chains. A single entry per CDR3 protein holds the most common genes and DNA from its merged rows. For this sample the table gives approximately 900,000 distinct CDR3 sequences, of which about 48% were detected only once. The top ten clones comprise around 15% of the sample. The sequenced sample was blood. The receptors here all came from a man younger than 40 in good health.

This clonotype was recorded once. The chain employs TRBV6-5 and TRBJ2-3, with D perhaps matching TRBD2 (5 bases). The germline gives CDR1 MNHEY, CDR2 SVGAGI. Trimming removed 2 bases from V and 5 bases from J, with 17 bases in between. The CDR3 extends over 16 amino acids. CDR3 sequence: CASSYVPEGRGDTQYF. CDR3 bases: TGTGCCAGCAGTTACGTACCCGAGGGTAGAGGAGATACGCAGTATTTT.

This clonotype came up many times. The chain couples TRBV7-2 to TRBJ2-1; 8 positions match TRBD2. The J segment lost 5 bases and the V segment lost 0 bases, leaving 9 bases of the junction unmatched. The length of the CDR3 is 17 residues. The germline CDR1 and CDR2 sequences are SGHTA and FQGNSA. CDR3 residues: CASSLASGGLEDNEQFF. DNA for the CDR3: TGTGCCAGCAGCTTAGCCAGCGGGGGCCTAGAAGACAATGAGCAGTTCTTC.

The chain combines TRBV20-1 with TRBJ2-4, with no clear D. The J call may be mistaken, given a closer DNA end match to TRBJ2-7. This CDR3 spans 10 amino acids. CDR1 is DFQATT, CDR2 SNEGSKA, per germline (reference sequence). The CDR3 nucleotides are TGCAGTGCTCAGGAATACGAGCAGTACTTC. It specifies CSAQEYEQYF.

The CDR3 region has the DNA TGTGCCACTGAGGGGGTGGGCTCCTACGAGCAGTACTTC. Its protein is CATEGVGSYEQYF. V and J are TRBV2 and TRBJ2-7; D is possibly TRBD1 (6 bases). The CDR3 consists of 13 residues. Between the trimmed V and J ends, which lost 10 bases and 0 bases, there was a span of 13 bases. CDR1 is SNHLY, CDR2 FYNNEI, per germline.

V gene TRBV29-1 combines with J gene TRBJ1-1, with 10 bases identical to TRBD1. Germline V lookup: CDR1 SQVTM, CDR2 ANQGSEA. CDR3 length equals 14 residues. Trimming at V came to 6 bases and at J to 2 bases, leaving 6 bases not matched to a gene. CDR3 protein: CSVTGGSANTEAFF. CDR3 DNA: TGCAGCGTGACAGGGGGCTCGGCCAACACTGAAGCTTTCTTT.